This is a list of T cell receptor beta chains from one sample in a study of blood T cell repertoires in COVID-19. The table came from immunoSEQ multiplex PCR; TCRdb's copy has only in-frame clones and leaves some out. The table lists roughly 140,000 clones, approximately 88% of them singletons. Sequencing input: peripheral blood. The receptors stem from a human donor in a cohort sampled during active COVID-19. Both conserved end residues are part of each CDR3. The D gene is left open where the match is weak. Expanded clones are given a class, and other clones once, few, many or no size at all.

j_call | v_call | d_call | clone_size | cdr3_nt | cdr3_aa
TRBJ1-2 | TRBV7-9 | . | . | TGTGCCAGCAGCCCGGACACCCGTGGTCATGGCTACACCTTC | CASSPDTRGHGYTF
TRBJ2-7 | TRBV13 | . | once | TGTGCCAGCAGCTTCCGGACTTCTTGGGACGAGCAGTACTTC | CASSFRTSWDEQYF
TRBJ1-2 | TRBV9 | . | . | TGTGCCAGCAGCGTGGGAGTAGCTAACTATGGCTACACCTTC | CASSVGVANYGYTF
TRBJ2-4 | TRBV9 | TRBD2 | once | TGTGCCAGCAGCCCTAGACTAGCGGAAAACATTCAGTACTTC | CASSPRLAENIQYF
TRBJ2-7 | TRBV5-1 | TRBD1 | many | TGCGCCAGCAGCTCCGATCCCGGGACAGGGGACGAGCAGTACTTC | CASSSDPGTGDEQYF
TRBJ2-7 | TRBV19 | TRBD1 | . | TGTGCCAGTAGGGACAGGGGAGGCTCGCCGAGGCAGTACTTC | CASRDRGGSPRQYF
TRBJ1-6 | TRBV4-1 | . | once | TGCGCCAGCAGCCAAGATCGGGACCAGGGGTTCCCTCCTTCACCCCTCCACTTT | CASSQDRDQGFPPSPLHF
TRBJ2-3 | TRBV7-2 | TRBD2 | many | TGTGCCAGCAGACCTAGCGGTGCTAGCACAGATACGCAGTATTTT | CASRPSGASTDTQYF
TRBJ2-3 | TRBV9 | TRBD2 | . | TGTGCCAGCAGCGTAGGGATCGGGGGGGCAATAGGGAGGGATACGCAGTATTTT | CASSVGIGGAIGRDTQYF
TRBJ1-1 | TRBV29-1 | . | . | TGCAGCGTTGGCTGGGCGGGCAAAACTGAAGCTTTCTTT | CSVGWAGKTEAFF
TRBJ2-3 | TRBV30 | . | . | TGTGCCTGGAGTGTCCAAGCGACCACAGATACGCAGTATTTT | CAWSVQATTDTQYF
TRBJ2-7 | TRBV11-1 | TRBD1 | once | TGTGCCAGCAGCCCCGGGACAGGTCCCCGGGAGCAGTACTTC | CASSPGTGPREQYF
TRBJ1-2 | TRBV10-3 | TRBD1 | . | TGTGCCATCAGTGATAACAGGGGGCCTATGGGCTATGGCTACACCTTC | CAISDNRGPMGYGYTF
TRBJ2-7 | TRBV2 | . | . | TGTGCCAGCAGCCAAAACCAGTTCTACGAGCAGTACTTC | CASSQNQFYEQYF
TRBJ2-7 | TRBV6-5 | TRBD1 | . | TGTGCCAGCAGCTCCGGGACAGGGGGCTACGAGCAGTACTTC | CASSSGTGGYEQYF
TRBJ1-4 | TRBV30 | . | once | TGTGCCTGGAGTGTGTTGGGAGCTAATGAAAAACTGTTTTTT | CAWSVLGANEKLFF
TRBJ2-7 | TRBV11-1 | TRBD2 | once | TGTGCCAGCAGCTTAGAAGGGACTAGCTATGGCGAGCAGTACTTC | CASSLEGTSYGEQYF
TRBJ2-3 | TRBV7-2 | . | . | TGTGCCAGCAGCTCCCTAGCGTTGACAGATACGCAGTATTTT | CASSSLALTDTQYF
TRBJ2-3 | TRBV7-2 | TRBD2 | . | TGTGCCAGCAGCCGGAGCGGGGGGGCATCCGATACGCAGTATTTT | CASSRSGGASDTQYF
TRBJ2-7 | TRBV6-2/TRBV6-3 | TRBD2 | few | TGTGCCAGCAGCTCTAGCGGGGGGAGTGGTCGACTCTCCTACGAGCAGTACTTC | CASSSSGGSGRLSYEQYF
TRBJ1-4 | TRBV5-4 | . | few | TGTGCCAGCAGCTTGGGGGGCCTAGGCGAAAAACTGTTTTTT | CASSLGGLGEKLFF
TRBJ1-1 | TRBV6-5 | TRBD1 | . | TGTGCCAGCCGGCAGGACAGGGTCGTGAACACTGAAGCTTTCTTT | CASRQDRVVNTEAFF
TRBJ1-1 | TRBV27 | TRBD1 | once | TGTGCCAGCAGTTTAAGGGCAGGGGGCCAAACTTTCTTT | CASSLRAGGQTFF
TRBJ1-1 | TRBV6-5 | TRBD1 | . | TGTGCCAGCACCCTTGGGACAGTCTCGAGGCCGGAAGCTTTCTTT | CASTLGTVSRPEAFF
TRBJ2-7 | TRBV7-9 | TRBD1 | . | TGTGCCAGCAGCTTCCCCGGGACAGGAGACTACGAGCAGTACTTC | CASSFPGTGDYEQYF
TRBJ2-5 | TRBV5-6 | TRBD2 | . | TGTGCCAGCAGCTTGCAGCGGGGGGGCCGGGAGGAGACCCAGTACTTC | CASSLQRGGREETQYF
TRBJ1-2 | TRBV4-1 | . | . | TGCGCCAGCAGCCATCCTCCCCAGGGAGGACCTAACTATGGCTACACCTTC | CASSHPPQGGPNYGYTF
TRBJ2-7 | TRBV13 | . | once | TGTGCCAGCAGCTCGGGAAGCGAGCAGTACTTC | CASSSGSEQYF
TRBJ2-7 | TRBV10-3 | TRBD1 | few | TGTGCCATCAGTGAGTCTATTATCCGGGACAGGGGCTACGAGCAGTACTTC | CAISESIIRDRGYEQYF
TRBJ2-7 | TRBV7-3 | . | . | TGTGCCACCCACCACATAATCGATGGACAGATTTCCTACGAGCAGTACTTC | CATHHIIDGQISYEQYF
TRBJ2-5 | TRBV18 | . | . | TGTGCCAGCTCACCAACAGGGTCGGAGACCCAGTACTTC | CASSPTGSETQYF
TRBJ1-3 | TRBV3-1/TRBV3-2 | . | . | TGTGCCAGCAGCCCGTACTCTGGAAACACCATATATTTT | CASSPYSGNTIYF
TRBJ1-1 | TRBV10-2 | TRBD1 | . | TGCGCCAGCACACACCCACGACCGGCAGGGGGAAATGAAGCTTTCTTT | CASTHPRPAGGNEAFF
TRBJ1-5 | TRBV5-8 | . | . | TGTGCCAGCAGCTTGGCGACGGGTCGACGGGGGAATCAGCCCCAGCATTTT | CASSLATGRRGNQPQHF
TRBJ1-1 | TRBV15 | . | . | TGTGCCACCAGCAGACGAGACACTGAAGCTTTCTTT | CATSRRDTEAFF
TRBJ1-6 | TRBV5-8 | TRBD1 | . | TGTGCCAGCAGCCCGACAGGGGGCCTCTATAATTCACCCCTCCACTTT | CASSPTGGLYNSPLHF
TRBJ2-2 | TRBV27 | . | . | TGTGCCAGCAGCCGATCTCTACTTTCGAACACCGGGGAGCTGTTTTTT | CASSRSLLSNTGELFF
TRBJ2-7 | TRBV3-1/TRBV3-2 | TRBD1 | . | TGTGCCAGCAGCCAACAATTAGGGACAGTTGAGCAGTACTTC | CASSQQLGTVEQYF
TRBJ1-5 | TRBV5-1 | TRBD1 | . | TGCGCCAGCAGCTCCGGGACAGGGAATCAGCCCCAGCATTTT | CASSSGTGNQPQHF
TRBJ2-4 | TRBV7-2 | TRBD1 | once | TGTGCCAGCAGCTTAGCGGGACAGGGGATAGCCAAAAACATTCAGTACTTC | CASSLAGQGIAKNIQYF
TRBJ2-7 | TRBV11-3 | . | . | TGTGCCAGCAGCTTAGAAGTCAGCTCCTACGAGCAGTACTTC | CASSLEVSSYEQYF
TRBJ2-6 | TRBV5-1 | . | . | TGCGCCAGCAGCCCAGAGGGTACCTCTGGGGCCAACGTCCTGACTTTC | CASSPEGTSGANVLTF
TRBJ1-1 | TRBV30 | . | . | TGTGCCTGGAGGCGAGGGATGAACACTGAAGCTTTCTTT | CAWRRGMNTEAFF
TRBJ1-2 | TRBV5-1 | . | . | TGCGCCAGCAGCCCGACAGACTCCCACTATGGCTACACCTTC | CASSPTDSHYGYTF
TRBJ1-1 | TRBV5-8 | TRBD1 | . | TGTGCCAGCAGCGGATGGAGACAGGGGGCTCGTACTGAAGCTTTCTTT | CASSGWRQGARTEAFF